This T cell receptor (beta chain) was retrieved from a study of CD4 T cell repertoires in COVID-19. Study-level background: CFSE-low cells expanded roughly ten days with IL-2, then restimulated with other coronavirus spikes. Study outcomes and limitations: Suggested intraclonal diversification: top SARS-CoV-2-reactive clonotypes appeared in two or three memory subsets.

This clone is categorized as medium-sized (0.01 to 0.1%). Its antigen remains unknown. Method: immunoSEQ multiplex PCR; TCRdb's copy keeps in-frame clones and lacks some. The table has over a thousand clones, around 15% seen once. Stimulation with autologous monocytes and recombinant SARS-CoV-2 spike or nucleoprotein produced proliferating antigen-reactive T cell lines. Trimming shortened V by 0 bases and J by 2 bases, and 6 bases separated the two germline ends. This CDR3 contains 14 residues. Germline CDR1 is ENHRY and CDR2 is SYGVKD. The origin of this receptor is a human donor who had COVID-19. This chain joins TRBV10-3 and TRBJ2-3; D uncertain. The sequenced sample was central memory CD4+ T cells, cultured in vitro, obtained after recovery from COVID-19. Here the CDR3 reads CAISESVLTDTQYF. Written as DNA, the CDR3 is TGTGCCATCAGTGAGTCTGTCCTCACAGATACGCAGTATTTT.